One and the same sample provided the 18 T cell receptor beta chains below, sequenced in a study of T cell changes during pregnancy in multiple sclerosis. The table came from immunoSEQ multiplex PCR; TCRdb's copy has only in-frame clones and leaves some out. The sample has about 40,000 clones; over 85% are singletons. The specimen comprised CD4+ T cells from peripheral blood mononuclear cells, sampled before pregnancy. The receptors were gathered from a female donor with multiple sclerosis, enrolled in a pregnancy study.

This clone was observed once. This rearrangement joins TRBV7-2 to TRBJ2-5, with 11 bases matching TRBD2. From germline, CDR1 is SGHTA and CDR2 FQGNSA. CDR3 length: 16 residues. V lost 1 base and J lost 4; bases outside the gene matches: 5. The CDR3 sequence is CASSLVSGGAGETQYF. The CDR3, as DNA: TGTGCCAGCAGCTTAGTTAGCGGGGGGGCCGGAGAGACCCAGTACTTC.

The chain carries TRBV5-6 and TRBJ2-5, with 9 nucleotides matching TRBD2. This CDR3 has 14 amino acids. V lost 1 base and J lost 4; bases outside the gene matches: 2. Germline-derived CDR1 and CDR2 are SGHDT and YYEEEE. CDR3 sequence: CASSLQAGGETQYF. The CDR3 bases are TGTGCCAGCAGCTTGCAAGCGGGAGGAGAGACCCAGTACTTC.

A single count supports this clone. J is TRBJ1-2 and V is TRBV19, with 8 nucleotides matching TRBD1. Looked up from germline, CDR1 is LNHDA and CDR2 is SQIVND (reference sequence). With V trimmed by 5 bases and J by 6 bases, 11 bases remained unmatched. The CDR3 has 15 residues. DNA of the CDR3: TGTGCCAGTAGTGCGCCGTCCAGGGGGCGGGATGGCTACACCTTC. It is translated as CASSAPSRGRDGYTF.

The V gene is TRBV19, the J gene TRBJ2-1; no firm D call. V was pared by 2 bases and J by 4 bases, with 6 bases between. Germline V gene data show CDR1 as LNHDA and CDR2 as SQIVND (reference sequence). CDR3 length: 13 amino acids. The CDR3 sequence: CASSISSYNEQFF. DNA of the CDR3: TGTGCCAGTAGTATATCCAGTTACAATGAGCAGTTCTTC.

The J gene is TRBJ2-7, the V gene TRBV7-9; D is uncertain. There are 11 residues in the CDR3. Germline V CDR1 and CDR2: SEHNR, FQNEAQ (reference sequence). V shed 5 bases and J shed 6 bases, with 8 bases lying between them. CDR3 protein: CASSRGGEQYF. CDR3 nucleotides: TGTGCCAGCAGCAGAGGTGGCGAGCAGTACTTC.

The chain links TRBV28 to TRBJ2-2; 7 nucleotides match TRBD1. The CDR3 runs 17 residues. V dropped 5 bases and J dropped 6; count of bases not matched to a gene: 15. Germline CDR1 reads MDHEN; CDR2 reads SYDVKM. In DNA form, the CDR3 reads TGTGCCAGCAGTGCAGGGCCACCTCTTAGGGGGCCCGGGGAGCTGTTTTTT. Translated: CASSAGPPLRGPGELFF.

The chain couples TRBV7-8 to TRBJ2-1, with 9 bases fitting TRBD2. Germline CDR1 is SGHVS and CDR2 is FQNEAQ. The CDR3 is made up of 21 amino acids. The V and J ends lost 2 bases and 7 bases, in that order; junction bases with no gene match: 24. The DNA for the CDR3 is TGTGCCAGCAGCTTATTTAGAGTTTCCCGACGTAAGCGGGGGGACTTTAATGAGCAGTTCTTC. Protein product: CASSLFRVSRRKRGDFNEQFF. Full variable domain (missing parts from reference TRBV7-8 and TRBJ2-1): GAGVSQSPRYKVAKRGQDVALRCDPISGHVSLFWYQQALGQGPEFLTYFQNEAQLDKSGLPSDRFFAERPEGSVSTLKIQRTQQEDSAVYLCASSLFRVSRRKRGDFNEQFFGPGTRLTVL.

The sample holds one count of this clone. The chain combines TRBV29-1 with TRBJ2-7, with TRBD2 as a possible D gene (5 bases). Germline CDR1 reads SQVTM; CDR2 reads ANQGSEA. The CDR3 runs to 11 residues. Trimming cost V 7 bases and J 0 bases, with 7 bases left between them. The CDR3 coding sequence is TGCAGCGGTCGGGACTCCTACGAGCAGTACTTC. It translates to CSGRDSYEQYF.

V gene TRBV25-1 combines with J gene TRBJ2-7; TRBD2 matches at 9 bases. The CDR3 is made up of 16 amino acids. From germline, CDR1 is MGHDK and CDR2 SYGVNS. V was clipped by 0 bases and J by 0 bases; unmatched bases: 3. The CDR3 region has the DNA TGTGCCAGCAGTGAATACGCGGGGGGGCCCTCCTACGAGCAGTACTTC. Protein: CASSEYAGGPSYEQYF.

As regards this clone: The identical CDR3 is also encoded by other nucleotide sequences in the sample. The V call is TRBV2, the J call TRBJ2-1; 9 positions match TRBD2. Germline trimming cut 6 bases from V and 5 bases from J; bases unmatched to any gene: 2. The CDR3 has 13 residues. Germline-derived CDR1 and CDR2 are SNHLY and FYNNEI. The CDR3 loop is CASRLAGNNEQFF. The CDR3 DNA sequence: TGTGCCAGCAGGCTAGCGGGGAACAATGAGCAGTTCTTC. The variable domain in full, completed from reference TRBV2 and TRBJ2-1, reads EPEVTQTPSHQVTQMGQEVILRCVPISNHLYFYWYRQILGQKVEFLVSFYNNEISEKSEIFDDQFSVERPDGSNFTLKIRSTKLEDSAMYFCASRLAGNNEQFFGPGTRLTVL.

The V and J genes are TRBV5-1 and TRBJ2-7; D perhaps matches TRBD1 (6 bases). This CDR3 contains 15 residues. Trimming took 0 bases from V and 0 from J, leaving 10 bases between them. Per germline, CDR1 SGHRS and CDR2 YFSETQ. CDR3 in DNA: TGCGCCAGCAGCTTGGGACAGGCCCTCTCCTACGAGCAGTACTTC. Encoded protein: CASSLGQALSYEQYF.

The chain links TRBV5-1 to TRBJ2-3; D gene uncertain. There are 15 residues in the CDR3. Germline values: CDR1 SGHRS, CDR2 YFSETQ. Trimming pared 1 base from V and 0 bases from J, leaving 9 bases between. The CDR3 region has the DNA TGCGCCAGCAGCTTGACCCCTCTAAGCACAGATACGCAGTATTTT. Protein product: CASSLTPLSTDTQYF.

The chain couples TRBV10-2 to TRBJ2-1; D is ambiguous. The V end was cut by 6 bases, the J end by 9 bases, with 12 bases between. Germline loops: CDR1 WSHSY, CDR2 SAAADI. The CDR3 consists of 12 residues. DNA of the CDR3: TGCGCCAGCAGGTCGGTAGGCGGTGAGCAGTTCTTC. It yields the protein CASRSVGGEQFF.

This clone has only a few counts. The rearrangement links TRBV7-9 to TRBJ2-3; TRBD2 is a possible D gene (6 bases). The germline CDR1 and CDR2 sequences are SEHNR and FQNEAQ (reference sequence). The CDR3 consists of 15 residues. With 2 bases removed from V and 0 bases from J, the gap between germline ends came to 9 bases. This CDR3 reads CASSLTGVSTDTQYF. The CDR3 nucleotides are TGTGCCAGCAGCTTAACGGGGGTTAGCACAGATACGCAGTATTTT. Full variable domain (rest looked up from reference TRBV7-9 and TRBJ2-3): DTGVSQNPRHKITKRGQNVTFRCDPISEHNRLYWYRQTLGQGPEFLTYFQNEAQLEKSRLLSDRFSAERPKGSFSTLEIQRTEQGDSAMYLCASSLTGVSTDTQYFGPGTRLTVL.

The chain is built from TRBV27 and TRBJ1-2, with 7 bases matching TRBD1. J lost 5 bases, V lost 10 bases, and 13 bases had no gene match. CDR3 size: 14 residues. CDR1 is MNHEY and CDR2 is SMNVEV in the germline V gene (reference sequence). Written as DNA, the CDR3 is TGTGCCACCAAATTGGAGGGGGCAGGGTATGGCTACACCTTC. It yields the protein CATKLEGAGYGYTF.

CDR3 region: CASSLAGFNYGYTF. The CDR3 coding sequence is TGCGCCAGCAGCTTGGCAGGGTTTAACTATGGCTACACCTTC. V is TRBV5-1 and J is TRBJ1-2, with D possibly TRBD1 on 5 matching bases. CDR3 size: 14 residues. Germline V gene lookup returns CDR1 SGHRS and CDR2 YFSETQ. V was pared by 0 bases and J by 1 base, with 7 bases between.

This sequence joins TRBV27 and TRBJ2-2, with 8 nucleotides matching TRBD2. After removal of 3 bases from V and 6 bases from J, the junction contained 12 bases not matched to a gene. This CDR3 has 17 residues. The germline V gene has CDR1 MNHEY and CDR2 SMNVEV (reference sequence). The CDR3 DNA is TGTGCCAGCAGTTTGCCCTGGGGTAGCGGGGCCCCCGGGGAGCTGTTTTTT. It codes for CASSLPWGSGAPGELFF.

This clone was found once. V is TRBV30 and J is TRBJ2-3; 7 nucleotides agree with TRBD2. Per the germline V gene, CDR1 is GTSNPN and CDR2 is SVGIG (reference sequence). The trim removed 7 bases at V and 2 bases at J, leaving 6 bases unmatched. The CDR3 loop spans 13 amino acids. The CDR3 loop reads CASSGGVTDTQYF. The CDR3 DNA is TGTGCCTCGTCGGGGGGAGTCACAGATACGCAGTATTTT. Full variable domain (outside the CDR3, taken from reference TRBV30 and TRBJ2-3): SQTIHQWPATLVQPVGSPLSLECTVEGTSNPNLYWYRQAAGRGLQLLFYSVGIGQISSEVPQNLSASRPQDRQFILSSKKLLLSDSGFYLCASSGGVTDTQYFGPGTRLTVL.